The text below deals with one T cell receptor beta chain. Its specificity is not known. The CDR3 consists of 13 residues. V shed 0 bases and J shed 0 bases, with 3 bases lying between them. Per the germline V gene, CDR1 is SSHAT and CDR2 is FNYEAQ (reference sequence). Sequencing was performed with immunoSEQ multiplex PCR; in TCRdb, only in-frame clones are kept and a portion is missing. The table records some 150,000 clones, roughly 92% of them present only once. The source of the sample is a study of T cell responses to AZD1222 COVID-19 vaccine. Study-wide results and caveats: Vaccine-associated CD4 TCRs spanned spike, dominant at 160-218 and 743-854. Close to half of all spike-specific TCRs reportedly target regions of the variants that are unmutated.

This chain links TRBV7-7 with TRBJ2-7; D is ambiguous. This sequence was found in an adult in good health. The sequenced sample was peripheral blood, obtained on day 0 of AZD1222 vaccination. Here the CDR3 reads CASSLASSYEQYF. The CDR3 bases are TGTGCCAGCAGCTTAGCGAGCTCCTACGAGCAGTACTTC. Supplemented by reference TRBV7-7 and TRBJ2-7, the full variable domain reads GAGVSQSPRYKVTKRGQDVTLRCDPISSHATLYWYQQALGQGPEFLTYFNYEAQPDKSGLPSDRFSAERPEGSISTLTIQRTEQRDSAMYRCASSLASSYEQYFGPGTRLTVT.